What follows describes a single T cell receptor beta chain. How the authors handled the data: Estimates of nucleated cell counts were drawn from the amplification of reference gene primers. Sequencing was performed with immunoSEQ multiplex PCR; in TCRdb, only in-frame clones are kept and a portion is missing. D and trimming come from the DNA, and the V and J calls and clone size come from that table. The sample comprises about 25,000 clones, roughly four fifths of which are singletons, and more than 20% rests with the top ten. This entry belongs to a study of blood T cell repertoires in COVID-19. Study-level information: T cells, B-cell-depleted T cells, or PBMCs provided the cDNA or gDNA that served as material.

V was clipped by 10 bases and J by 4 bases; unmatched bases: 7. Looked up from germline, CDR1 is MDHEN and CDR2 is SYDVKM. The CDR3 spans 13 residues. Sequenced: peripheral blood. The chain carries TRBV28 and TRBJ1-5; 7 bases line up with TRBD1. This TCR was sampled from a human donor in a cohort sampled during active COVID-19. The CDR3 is CATIGQANQPQHF. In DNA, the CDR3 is TGTGCCACCATAGGACAGGCTAATCAGCCCCAGCATTTT.